One and the same sample provided the 31 T cell receptor beta chains below, sequenced in a study of human T cells and chemical hapten exposure. The time point was: pre-sensitization, week 0. Noted treatment: therapeutic diphenylcyclopropenone sensitization with weekly scalp DPC. TCRdb analysed the RACE reads with MiXCR anew, one entry per CDR3 protein. The sample yields approximately 400,000 distinct CDR3 sequences, roughly 4.6% seen once. The sequences come from whole blood, collected in connection with sensitization to the hapten diphenylcyclopropenone (DPC). These receptor sequences come from a woman in her forties or fifties with alopecia areata. Some clones in this sample may be carry-over from other donors' samples.

This clonotype was picked up many times. The chain is built from TRBV30 and TRBJ2-5; no clear D gene. Trimming took 4 bases from V and 2 from J, leaving 5 bases between them. CDR1 and CDR2 from the germline V gene are GTSNPN and SVGIG (reference sequence). The CDR3 runs to 11 residues. The CDR3 reads CAWKGQETQYF. CDR3 DNA sequence: TGTGCCTGGAAAGGACAAGAGACCCAGTACTTC.

Regarding this clonotype: A read error is possible here, since a much larger clone lies one base away. J is TRBJ1-2 and V is TRBV15; unclear D gene. Germline V gives CDR1 LNHNV, CDR2 YYDKDF (reference sequence). CDR3 length equals 15 residues. CDR3 sequence reads: CATSRDAQANYGHTF. In nucleotides, the CDR3 is TGTGCCACCAGCAGAGATGCCCAGGCGAACTATGGCCACACCTTC.

This clonotype was detected ten times or more. V usage is TRBV9 and J usage is TRBJ2-1; no firm D call. From germline, CDR1 is SGDLS and CDR2 YYNGEE. The ends were cut back, 4 bases at V and 8 bases at J, with 10 bases in the middle. This CDR3 contains 12 residues. CDR3 nucleotide sequence: TGTGCCAGCAGCTTCCTAGATCATGAGCAGTTCTTC. Amino acids: CASSFLDHEQFF.

This clonotype was detected ten times or more. V usage is TRBV4-2 and J usage is TRBJ2-1; maybe TRBD2 (6 bases). From germline, CDR1 is LGHNA and CDR2 YNFKEQ. Trimming took off 3 bases at V and 2 bases at J, with 11 bases between the two ends. This CDR3 is 15 amino acids long. The CDR3 is CASSHGDSTYNEQFF. In DNA form, the CDR3 reads TGTGCCAGCAGCCACGGGGACTCCACCTACAATGAGCAGTTCTTC.

This clonotype was observed many times. J is TRBJ1-2 and V is TRBV4-2; D possibly corresponds to TRBD1 (6 bases). The CDR3 totals 15 residues. CDR1 and CDR2 (germline): LGHNA, YNFKEQ. Trimming cost V 3 bases and J 2 bases, with 13 bases left between them. The CDR3 spells CASSQTGTGNYGYTF. Written as DNA, the CDR3 is TGTGCCAGCAGCCAGACCGGCACAGGGAACTATGGCTACACCTTC.

There are many counts of this clonotype. The CDR3 is CAISDVRGKETQYF. CDR3 DNA sequence: TGTGCCATCAGTGACGTGAGGGGGAAGGAGACCCAGTACTTC. The chain joins TRBV10-3 to TRBJ2-5; tentative D call: TRBD1 (6 bases). CDR3 length: 14 amino acids. V lost 3 bases to trimming and J lost 5 bases, with 13 bases between them. Germline V gives CDR1 ENHRY, CDR2 SYGVKD.

This clonotype showed up many times. The genes are TRBV29-1 and TRBJ2-1, with TRBD1 matching over 10 bases. The CDR3 runs to 14 residues. J gave up 5 bases and V 3 bases, and 4 bases lay outside the gene matches. Germline-derived CDR1 and CDR2 are SQVTM and ANQGSEA. CDR3 DNA: TGCAGCGTTGAGGCTGGACAGGGGGACAATGAGCAGTTCTTC. It encodes CSVEAGQGDNEQFF.

This clonotype has ten or more counts. The chain has TRBV13 and TRBJ1-1; no clear D. The V and J ends lost 0 bases and 1 base respectively, with 6 bases between them. The CDR3 covers 14 residues. CDR1 PRHDT and CDR2 FYEKMQ come from the germline V gene (reference sequence). The CDR3 region has the DNA TGTGCCAGCAGCTTAGGACCGACGAACACTGAAGCTTTCTTT. Amino acids: CASSLGPTNTEAFF.

V is TRBV7-9 and J is TRBJ2-3; D possibly corresponds to TRBD2 (7 bases). This CDR3 has 18 amino acids. Germline V gives CDR1 SEHNR, CDR2 FQNEAQ (reference sequence). V dropped 4 bases and J dropped 4 bases, with 24 bases sitting between them. The CDR3 DNA follows: TGTGCCAGCAGCTCAAATAGGGGGTCGCGGGAGTTTGCAGATACGCAGTATTTT. Protein: CASSSNRGSREFADTQYF.

This clonotype was found many times. The chain has TRBV9 and TRBJ2-5, with D possibly being TRBD1 (5 bases). The CDR3 loop spans 13 amino acids. V was pared by 3 bases and J by 1 base, with 7 bases between. CDR1 is SGDLS, CDR2 YYNGEE, per germline. CDR3 residues: CASSAGFQETQYF. The CDR3 region has the DNA TGTGCCAGCAGCGCAGGGTTCCAAGAGACCCAGTACTTC.

As DNA, the CDR3 is TGTGCCACCAGTGATTTGCAAATTGGGGGGGATGAGCAGTTCTTC. Its protein is CATSDLQIGGDEQFF. The V call is TRBV24-1, the J call TRBJ2-1; 7 positions agree with TRBD2. This CDR3 is built from 15 residues. From germline, CDR1 is KGHDR and CDR2 SFDVKD. Trimming cost V 0 bases and J 8 bases; bases outside gene matches: 6.

About this clonotype: One end of the junction varies from germline; a read error may be responsible. The chain links TRBV7-6 to TRBJ1-4; D ambiguous. Germline loops: CDR1 SGHVS, CDR2 FNYEAQ. The CDR3 runs 16 residues. The CDR3 is CASSPVGGIGNEKLCF. The CDR3 region has the DNA TGTGCCAGCAGTCCAGTGGGCGGGATAGGGAATGAAAAACTGTGTTTT.

This clonotype was observed at least ten times. The chain recombines TRBV7-2 with TRBJ2-1; D is unresolved. CDR1 is SGHTA, CDR2 FQGNSA, per germline. V was shortened by 1 base and J by 15 bases, with 13 bases between the two germline ends. CDR3 length: 12 residues. The CDR3 sequence is CASSLDDSPRFF. For the CDR3, the DNA is TGTGCCAGCAGCTTAGATGACTCCCCGAGGTTCTTC.

This clonotype was observed a few times. The chain links TRBV6-5 to TRBJ1-1; 7 bases line up with TRBD1. V lost 7 bases to trimming and J lost 1 base; unmatched junction nucleotides: 6. Germline V CDR1 and CDR2: MNHEY, SVGAGI. The CDR3 consists of 14 residues. Written as DNA, the CDR3 is TGTGCCAGCACCAACAGGGGCGAGAACACTGAAGCTTTCTTT. Translation: CASTNRGENTEAFF.

About this clonotype itself: This sequence is one base from a far larger clone and is likely a read error. The chain couples TRBV9 to TRBJ2-3; the D gene is possibly TRBD2 (5 bases). The germline V and J ends were trimmed by 4 bases and 1 base, with 13 bases remaining between them. Germline CDR1 is SGDLS and CDR2 is YYNGEE. The length of the CDR3 is 15 residues. CDR3 protein: CASSPLVGGTDTQYF. As DNA, the CDR3 is TGTGCCAGCAGCCCCCTTGTGGGAGGCACAGATACGCAGTATTTT.

This clonotype was seen more than once but under ten times. The rearrangement uses TRBV15 and TRBJ1-1, with D maybe TRBD1 (5 bases). This CDR3 has 16 residues. Germline assignment: CDR1 LNHNV and CDR2 YYDKDF (reference sequence). V was trimmed by 0 bases and J by 0 bases, leaving 11 bases between them. CDR3 sequence (DNA): TGTGCCACCAGCAGAGAGGGGGTACTCTTGAACACTGAAGCTTTCTTT. Its translation is CATSREGVLLNTEAFF.

This clonotype appeared many times. The chain combines TRBV5-1 with TRBJ2-6; the D is unclear. The germline gives CDR1 SGHRS, CDR2 YFSETQ. CDR3 length equals 15 residues. Trimming removed 1 base at V and 2 bases at J, with 7 bases between. CDR3 residues: CASSLTDAGANVLTF. CDR3 sequence (DNA): TGCGCCAGCAGCTTGACGGATGCTGGGGCCAACGTCCTGACTTTC.

Many counts were recorded for this clonotype. V and J are TRBV14 and TRBJ2-2; the D is unclear. The length of the CDR3 is 17 residues. The V gene's germline CDR1 is SGHDN and CDR2 FVKESK. Trimming pared 9 bases from V and 1 base from J, leaving 21 bases between. The CDR3 DNA sequence: TGTGCCAGAAGCATGATTAGAGAGGATAAGAACACCGGGGAGCTGTTTTTT. It yields the protein CARSMIREDKNTGELFF.

This clonotype was observed at least ten times. V is TRBV12-3 or TRBV12-4 and J is TRBJ2-3; perhaps TRBD2 as D (5 bases). The CDR3 loop spans 15 amino acids. Deletions cut 5 bases from V and 7 bases from J, with 19 bases between. For the CDR3, the DNA is TGTGCCAGCAGTCTATCGGGTCCGGGATCCAATACGCAGTATTTT. It translates to CASSLSGPGSNTQYF.

This clonotype was counted a few times. This chain uses TRBV6-5 with TRBJ1-4; D is perhaps TRBD1 (5 bases). CDR1 and CDR2 (germline): MNHEY, SVGAGI. The CDR3 runs 15 residues. V lost 5 bases and J 7 bases, leaving 17 bases between the germline ends. CDR3 in amino acids: CASSSPGRIGEKLFF. CDR3 in DNA: TGTGCCAGCAGTAGCCCAGGGAGGATTGGTGAAAAACTGTTTTTT.

The V gene is TRBV5-1, the J gene TRBJ2-3, with 8 bases aligning to TRBD1. The germline gives CDR1 SGHRS, CDR2 YFSETQ. V was pared by 5 bases and J by 5 bases, with 4 bases of the junction left unmatched. The CDR3 length is 13 residues. The CDR3 region has the DNA TGCGCCAGCAGGGACAGGGCTGGAGATACGCAGTATTTT. Its translation is CASRDRAGDTQYF.

The genes are TRBV28 and TRBJ1-5; 7 bases match TRBD1. Germline CDR1 and CDR2: MDHEN and SYDVKM. The CDR3 covers 13 residues. Written as DNA, the CDR3 is TGTGTGGTACAGGGGAACAGGAATCAGCCCCAGCATTTT. Translating it yields CVVQGNRNQPQHF.

This clonotype was counted at least ten times. The chain recombines TRBV5-4 with TRBJ2-3; D is possibly TRBD1 or TRBD2 (5 bases each). The CDR3 runs 13 residues. Looked up from germline, CDR1 is SGHNT and CDR2 is YYREEE (reference sequence). V dropped 4 bases and J dropped 2 bases, with 8 bases sitting between them. CDR3 loop: CASSRGLTDTQYF. The CDR3 DNA reads TGTGCCAGCAGCCGGGGCCTCACAGATACGCAGTATTTT.

This clonotype was recorded many times. The gene calls are TRBV4-1 and TRBJ2-6; no definite D call. Trimming took off 0 bases at V and 1 base at J, with 10 bases between the two ends. This CDR3 is built from 17 residues. The V gene's germline CDR1 is MGHRA and CDR2 YSYEKL. The CDR3 here is CASSQDNILSGANVLTF. The CDR3 bases are TGCGCCAGCAGCCAAGATAACATTTTGTCTGGGGCCAACGTCCTGACTTTC.

The chain employs TRBV5-1 and TRBJ2-7; D may correspond to TRBD1 or TRBD2 (6 bases each). Germline V gene data show CDR1 as SGHRS and CDR2 as YFSETQ. Trimming pared 4 bases from V and 6 bases from J, leaving 20 bases between. The CDR3 totals 15 residues. The CDR3 region has the DNA TGCGCCAGCAGCCGGCCTCGGGGGACACGATCCGAGCAGTACTTC. This translates into CASSRPRGTRSEQYF.

In its sample, this clonotype was seen a few times. The chain recombines TRBV9 with TRBJ1-5; no clear D gene. Trimming shortened V by 3 bases and J by 2 bases, and 9 bases separated the two germline ends. The CDR3 extends over 14 amino acids. CDR1 and CDR2 from the germline V gene are SGDLS and YYNGEE. The CDR3 here is CASSAVGGNQPQHF. CDR3 nucleotides: TGTGCCAGCAGCGCAGTTGGGGGCAATCAGCCCCAGCATTTT.

This clonotype has a handful of counts. The chain couples TRBV30 to TRBJ2-7; no definite D call. CDR1 is GTSNPN, CDR2 SVGIG, per germline (reference sequence). The length of the CDR3 is 11 residues. V lost 3 bases and J lost 7, with 10 bases in between. The CDR3 is CAWSWTGEQYF. The CDR3 DNA sequence: TGTGCCTGGAGCTGGACCGGGGAGCAGTACTTC.

The sample holds a few counts of this clonotype. V is TRBV29-1 and J is TRBJ2-5; possible D gene TRBD2, 6 bases. This CDR3 has 13 amino acids. V dropped 6 bases and J dropped 5 bases, with 16 bases sitting between them. From germline, CDR1 is SQVTM and CDR2 ANQGSEA. Here the CDR3 reads CSVGRGTHETQYF. CDR3 DNA: TGCAGCGTCGGCCGCGGGACTCACGAGACCCAGTACTTC.

In its sample, this clonotype was seen a few times. The rearrangement joins TRBV6-2 or TRBV6-3 to TRBJ1-5; D is ambiguous. Trimming shortened V by 0 bases and J by 7 bases, and 10 bases separated the two germline ends. The CDR3 is 14 amino acids. Germline V gene data show CDR1 as MNHEY and CDR2 as SVGEGT. The CDR3 region has the DNA TGTGCCAGCAGTTACTCCAGTTCGAGCCAGCCCCAGCATTTT. Its translation: CASSYSSSSQPQHF.

In its sample, this clonotype was seen many times. The rearrangement links TRBV12-3 or TRBV12-4 to TRBJ2-7; 8 bases map to TRBD1. CDR3 length: 14 amino acids. V shed 5 bases and J 3 bases; nucleotides not matched to a gene: 6. The DNA of the CDR3 is TGTGCCAGCAGTAAAGGACAGGGACACTACGAGCAGTACTTC. Protein sequence: CASSKGQGHYEQYF.

The J gene is TRBJ1-2, the V gene TRBV20-1; TRBD1 is a possible D gene (5 bases). CDR1 is DFQATT, CDR2 SNEGSKA, per germline (reference sequence). The V end lost 1 base, the J end lost 8 bases, and 8 bases lay between the germline ends. This CDR3 comprises 11 residues. CDR3 in DNA: TGCAGTGCTAGAGGTCGGGACGGCTACACCTTC. This codes for CSARGRDGYTF.